Listed below are T cell receptor beta chains from one sample, sequenced in a study of blood T cell repertoires in COVID-19. Assay: immunoSEQ multiplex PCR; the TCRdb copy retains only in-frame clones and omits some. The profile shows 80,000 to 95,000 clones, around 87% of them singletons. Sequencing used peripheral blood. The receptor set was obtained from a human donor in a cohort sampled during active COVID-19. Each CDR3 is given with its conserved first and last residue. Fields, in order: CDR3 DNA, CDR3 protein, J gene, V gene, D gene, clone size. The D gene is left open where the match is weak. A row's size may be missing; if present it is once, few, many or a size class.

TGTGCCAGCAGTGCTCGACTGCGAGAGACCCAGTACTTC	CASSARLRETQYF	TRBJ2-5	TRBV2	NA	few
TGTGCCACCAGCAGAGTGAAGGGGTACAATTCACCCCTCCACTTT	CATSRVKGYNSPLHF	TRBJ1-6	TRBV15	NA	once
TGTGCCAGCAGCGTAGCGGCTAAGGAGGTCACCGGGGAGCTGTTTTTT	CASSVAAKEVTGELFF	TRBJ2-2	TRBV9	NA	NA
TGTGCCAGCAGTTTATGGGCGGGGGGGCCACAGGAACCCCAGCATTTT	CASSLWAGGPQEPQHF	TRBJ1-5	TRBV28	NA	many
TGTGCCAGCAGCCAAGGCCGAAGGGGCGGAAGTGAAAAACTGTTTTTT	CASSQGRRGGSEKLFF	TRBJ1-4	TRBV3-1/TRBV3-2	NA	NA
TGTGCCAGCAGCACGACGACAGGATACAACTATGGCTACACCTTC	CASSTTTGYNYGYTF	TRBJ1-2	TRBV7-9	NA	NA
TGCGCCAGCAGCTTGGAAGGGAGTCTAAATCAGCCCCAGCATTTT	CASSLEGSLNQPQHF	TRBJ1-5	TRBV5-1	NA	NA
TGTGCCAGCAGCAAACCCGAGGGCAGTGGCGCTAGCGGGAAGTTCCGGTTCTTC	CASSKPEGSGASGKFRFF	TRBJ2-1	TRBV7-9	TRBD2	NA
TGCAGCGTCGACATTAATTTAGAGACCCAGTACTTC	CSVDINLETQYF	TRBJ2-5	TRBV29-1	NA	NA
TGCGCCAGCAGCCAAGGGGGCCCAGGGTGGCTTCCTAGCTCCTACAATGAGCAGTTCTTC	CASSQGGPGWLPSSYNEQFF	TRBJ2-1	TRBV4-1	NA	many
TGTGCCTGGAGGGCCCGAGGGGGCAGAGCTAACTATGGCTACACCTTC	CAWRARGGRANYGYTF	TRBJ1-2	TRBV30	TRBD1	NA
TGTGCCTGGAGTGGGTCCAGGTCCGAGCAGTACTTC	CAWSGSRSEQYF	TRBJ2-7	TRBV30	NA	NA
TGTGCCAGTAGTATCACAGGGGTTCGGAACACTGAAGCTTTCTTT	CASSITGVRNTEAFF	TRBJ1-1	TRBV19	TRBD1	NA
TGTGCCAGCAGCTTTGGACAGTTTCACAACACTGAAGCTTTCTTT	CASSFGQFHNTEAFF	TRBJ1-1	TRBV13	NA	once
TGTGCCAGCAGGTGGAAACAGGGGAATGAGCAGTTCTTC	CASRWKQGNEQFF	TRBJ2-1	TRBV6-5	TRBD1	NA
TGTGCCAGCAGTTACCGCAGGGTAGCTGGAAACACCATATATTTT	CASSYRRVAGNTIYF	TRBJ1-3	TRBV6-5	NA	NA
TGTGCCAGCAGTTTAGGGCGCGGGGGAGGCACTGAAGCTTTCTTT	CASSLGRGGGTEAFF	TRBJ1-1	TRBV28	NA	NA
TGTGCCAGCAGCGCCGAGGAGGGGTACCATCAGCCCCAGCATTTT	CASSAEEGYHQPQHF	TRBJ1-5	TRBV9	NA	many
TGTGCCAGCAGCGTACAGACAGGGGGTGAAGCTTTCTTT	CASSVQTGGEAFF	TRBJ1-1	TRBV5-4	TRBD1	NA
TGTGCCAGCAGCCTGCCGGGATCCGAGAAGACCCAGTACTTC	CASSLPGSEKTQYF	TRBJ2-5	TRBV6-2/TRBV6-3	NA	NA
TGTGCCAGCAGCTTGGTTCGGGACTACAGCGCAACCTACGAGCAGTACTTC	CASSLVRDYSATYEQYF	TRBJ2-7	TRBV5-8	TRBD2	NA
TGTGCCAGCCAAACACGGGATAATTCACCCCTCCACTTT	CASQTRDNSPLHF	TRBJ1-6	TRBV9	NA	few
TGTGCCAGCAGTCCCCGTGGATGGGGGGGGCGAGGTGGCTACACCTTC	CASSPRGWGGRGGYTF	TRBJ1-2	TRBV7-9	NA	NA
TGCGCCAGCAGCTGGCCGGGACAGGGGATGAATGAGCAGTTCTTC	CASSWPGQGMNEQFF	TRBJ2-1	TRBV5-1	TRBD1	NA
TGCGCCAGCAGTCAATCCTCAGGGATCGATCAGCCCCAGCATTTT	CASSQSSGIDQPQHF	TRBJ1-5	TRBV23-1	NA	few
TGTGCCAGCAGTTACCGGGACAGTTATAGCAATCAGCCCCAGCATTTT	CASSYRDSYSNQPQHF	TRBJ1-5	TRBV6-2/TRBV6-3	TRBD1	NA
TGTGCCAGCAGCTCCAACAGGGGGATGGGTCAGCCCCAGCATTTT	CASSSNRGMGQPQHF	TRBJ1-5	TRBV7-2	TRBD1	NA
TGTGCCAGCAGCCTGGACAGGTGGGACACTGAAGCTTTCTTT	CASSLDRWDTEAFF	TRBJ1-1	TRBV9	TRBD1	NA
TGTGCCTGGGGGGGGACAGTAGAGACCGATGAGCAGTTCTTC	CAWGGTVETDEQFF	TRBJ2-1	TRBV30	NA	NA
TGTGCCAGTACCGGGGACAGGGTTCGCATGAACACTGAAGCTTTCTTT	CASTGDRVRMNTEAFF	TRBJ1-1	TRBV19	TRBD1	NA
TGTGCCAGCAGCCCAGGGGGCGGAGGTCAGCCCCAGCATTTT	CASSPGGGGQPQHF	TRBJ1-5	TRBV7-9	TRBD1	NA
TGTGCCAGCAATGGACTAGCGGGGGAGACCCAGTACTTC	CASNGLAGETQYF	TRBJ2-5	TRBV2	TRBD2	NA
TGTGCCAGTACTACGGTTTATGAGCGTCAGCCCCAGCATTTT	CASTTVYERQPQHF	TRBJ1-5	TRBV19	NA	NA
TGTGCCATCAGTGAGGCCCTAGCGGGGGGTCTTAATGAGCAGTTCTTC	CAISEALAGGLNEQFF	TRBJ2-1	TRBV10-3	TRBD2	NA
TGTGCCAGCAGTTTAGGGGGACAGGGTCTTGATACGCAGTATTTT	CASSLGGQGLDTQYF	TRBJ2-3	TRBV28	TRBD1	NA
TGTGCCAGCAGTCCGACGGGGGAGCAGTACTTC	CASSPTGEQYF	TRBJ2-7	TRBV12-3/TRBV12-4	NA	NA
TGTGCCAGCGGTCTGGGCTTAGGTCAGCCCCAGCATTTT	CASGLGLGQPQHF	TRBJ1-5	TRBV28	NA	few
TGTGCCAGCAGCCCATTAGCAGGGGGTGGCTCTGGGGCCAACGTCCTGACTTTC	CASSPLAGGGSGANVLTF	TRBJ2-6	TRBV3-1/TRBV3-2	TRBD1	NA
TGTGCCAGCAGCGTTGAGGGGGTTGAGGAGACCCAGTACTTC	CASSVEGVEETQYF	TRBJ2-5	TRBV9	NA	NA
TGTGCCAGTAGTACTCCCGGGGGGCCCCTGAAAGCTTTCTTT	CASSTPGGPLKAFF	TRBJ1-1	TRBV19	NA	NA
TGTGCCAGTAAATCGTGGGGAGCCAGGCCTAGAGGCACCGGGGAGCTGTTTTTT	CASKSWGARPRGTGELFF	TRBJ2-2	TRBV19	NA	NA
TGTGCCAGCAACCCTCAGGGGCGTTCAGGGGCCAACGTCCTGACTTTC	CASNPQGRSGANVLTF	TRBJ2-6	TRBV2	NA	NA
TGTGCCAGCAGCTTGAAATGGCTAGCGGGGAGGTCCGGGGAGCTGTTTTTT	CASSLKWLAGRSGELFF	TRBJ2-2	TRBV5-6	TRBD2	NA
TGTGCCAGCAGCTTACAGGGATCTAACTATGGCTACACCTTC	CASSLQGSNYGYTF	TRBJ1-2	TRBV7-9	NA	NA
TGTGCCAGCAGCCAAATGTCGGGACAGGGTCATGGCTACACCTTC	CASSQMSGQGHGYTF	TRBJ1-2	TRBV7-8	TRBD1	NA
TGTGCCAGCAGCGCGTTGGCCGGGACAGGGAAATCACCCCTCCACTTT	CASSALAGTGKSPLHF	TRBJ1-6	TRBV5-5	TRBD1	few
TGTGCCAGTAGTATATTTGACAGAGCGAACACCGGGGAGCTGTTTTTT	CASSIFDRANTGELFF	TRBJ2-2	TRBV19	NA	NA
TGTGCCAGCAGCTTGGGTGGCCCCCCGGATACGCAGTATTTT	CASSLGGPPDTQYF	TRBJ2-3	TRBV5-8	NA	NA
TGTGCCACCAGCATGGACAGGGGGAGCTCCTACGAGCAGTACTTC	CATSMDRGSSYEQYF	TRBJ2-7	TRBV15	TRBD1	few
TGTGCCACCAGTGATTTGCACCGGTCGCATCAGCCCCAGCATTTT	CATSDLHRSHQPQHF	TRBJ1-5	TRBV24-1	NA	NA
TGTGCCAGCAGCCAAGATATATCCGGGACAGGGCCCCCGCCCAATGAGCAGTTCTTC	CASSQDISGTGPPPNEQFF	TRBJ2-1	TRBV3-1/TRBV3-2	TRBD1	NA
TGTGCTAGTGGTAAAGCGGACTACAATGAGCAGTTCTTC	CASGKADYNEQFF	TRBJ2-1	TRBV12-5	NA	once
TGTGCCAGCAGGATAGGGGGCTCTGGAAACACCATATATTTT	CASRIGGSGNTIYF	TRBJ1-3	TRBV25-1	NA	NA
TGTGCCAGCAGCCGGGACAGGGGGAACACCGGGGAGCTGTTTTTT	CASSRDRGNTGELFF	TRBJ2-2	TRBV2	TRBD1	NA
TGTGCCAGCAGTTACTCGGGCGCCTCCAGAGATACGCAGTATTTT	CASSYSGASRDTQYF	TRBJ2-3	TRBV6-5	NA	NA
TGTGCCAGCAGTCCTCAGGGGCTCGGGCCCCTCCACTTT	CASSPQGLGPLHF	TRBJ1-6	TRBV12-3/TRBV12-4	NA	NA